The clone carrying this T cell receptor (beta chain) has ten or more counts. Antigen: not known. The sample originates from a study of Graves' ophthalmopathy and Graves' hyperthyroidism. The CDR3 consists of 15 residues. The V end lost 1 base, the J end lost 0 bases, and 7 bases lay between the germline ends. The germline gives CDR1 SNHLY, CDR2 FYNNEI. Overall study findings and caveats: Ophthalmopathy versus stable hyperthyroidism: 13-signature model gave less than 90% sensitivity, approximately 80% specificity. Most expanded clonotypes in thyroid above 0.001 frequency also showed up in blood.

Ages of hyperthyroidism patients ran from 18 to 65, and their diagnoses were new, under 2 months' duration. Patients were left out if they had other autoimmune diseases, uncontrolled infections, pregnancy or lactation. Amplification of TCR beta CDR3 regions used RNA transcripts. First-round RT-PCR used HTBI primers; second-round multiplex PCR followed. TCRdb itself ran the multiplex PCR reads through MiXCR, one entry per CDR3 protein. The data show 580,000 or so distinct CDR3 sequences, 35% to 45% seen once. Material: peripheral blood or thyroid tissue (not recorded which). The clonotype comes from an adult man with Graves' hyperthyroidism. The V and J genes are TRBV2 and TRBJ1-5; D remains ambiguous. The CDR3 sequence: CASSEGNLSNQPQHF. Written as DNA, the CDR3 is TGTGCCAGCAGTGAAGGCAACCTTAGCAATCAGCCCCAGCATTTT.